The source of this T cell receptor beta chain is a study of blood T cell repertoires in COVID-19. On the study more broadly: COVID-19 samples, acute and convalescent, were from the United States, Italy and Spain.

Original data processing: The assay estimated nucleated cells by amplifying reference gene primers. Generated by immunoSEQ multiplex PCR, the TCRdb table keeps only in-frame clones and is missing some. That table supplies the V and J calls and clone size; D and trimming were determined from the DNA. The sample contains 250,000 to 350,000 clones, approximately 84% of which appear only once. One Seattle source followed patients from active infection through their disease course. The source is a human donor with COVID-19, enrolled during active disease. The donor label of this sample is uncertain. Sequenced: peripheral blood.

The CDR3 here is CASSRPFSAGNTIYF. CDR3 nucleotide sequence: TGTGCCAGCAGCCGGCCATTTAGCGCTGGAAACACCATATATTTT. This chain connects TRBV28 to TRBJ1-3; D is unresolved. Trimming took off 6 bases at V and 2 bases at J, with 14 bases between the two ends. In germline, CDR1 is MDHEN, CDR2 SYDVKM. The CDR3 totals 15 residues.